Below are 12 T cell receptor beta chains sequenced from a single sample in a study of blood T cell repertoires in COVID-19. This table comes from immunoSEQ multiplex PCR, and its TCRdb copy is limited to in-frame clones, with some not included. The profile shows around 380,000 clones, roughly 86% of them singletons. Sequenced: peripheral blood. The receptors were gathered from a human donor with acute or convalescent COVID-19. The donor label of this sample is uncertain.

This clone appeared once. This chain connects TRBV6-1 to TRBJ2-2; 8 bases map to TRBD1. The CDR3 extends over 16 amino acids. Per the germline V gene, CDR1 is MNHNS and CDR2 is SASEGT. Trimming cost V 4 bases and J 3 bases; bases outside gene matches: 7. DNA for the CDR3: TGTGCCAGCAGTGTAGACAGGGGCAGGTACACCGGGGAGCTGTTTTTT. Translated, it gives CASSVDRGRYTGELFF.

V is TRBV6-5 and J is TRBJ2-1; 8 bases map to TRBD2. Germline assignment: CDR1 MNHEY and CDR2 SVGAGI. This CDR3 is 14 amino acids long. Unmatched junction bases numbered 10, after V lost 8 bases and J lost 7 bases. CDR3 nucleotide sequence: TGTGCCAGCGGACGGGGGGGCGTCGCAAATGAGCAGTTCTTC. The encoded protein is CASGRGGVANEQFF.

The chain couples TRBV11-3 to TRBJ2-1; D is perhaps TRBD2 (5 bases). Germline V gene sequence: CDR1 SGHNT, CDR2 YENEEA. Trimming stripped 0 bases from V and 9 bases from J, with 9 bases between. This CDR3 region has 13 residues. The CDR3 bases are TGTGCCAGCAGCTTAGATCTGACTACTGAGCAGTTCTTC. It yields the protein CASSLDLTTEQFF.

The genes are TRBV7-7 and TRBJ2-5, with D perhaps matching TRBD2 (6 bases). Germline V gene lookup returns CDR1 SSHAT and CDR2 FNYEAQ (reference sequence). V was clipped by 1 base and J by 1 base, with 10 bases between them. The CDR3 covers 15 residues. CDR3 sequence (DNA): TGTGCCAGCAGCTTAGGGAGGGCCCCCCAAGAGACCCAGTACTTC. Translation gives CASSLGRAPQETQYF.

The chain carries TRBV2 and TRBJ1-2; D not resolved. Trimming left V 1 base short and J 3 bases short, with 12 bases between. In germline, CDR1 is SNHLY, CDR2 FYNNEI. This CDR3 has 15 residues. CDR3 loop: CASSEGPNPYYGYTF. The CDR3 nucleotides read TGTGCCAGCAGTGAAGGTCCTAACCCCTACTATGGCTACACCTTC.

The chain has TRBV11-2 and TRBJ1-2, with D uncertain. The CDR3 spans 13 residues. CDR1 SGHAT and CDR2 FQNNGV come from the germline V gene. V lost 5 bases to trimming and J lost 4 bases, with 11 bases between them. Here the CDR3 DNA reads TGTGCCAGCAGCCCCAAGAGCTTCTATGGCTACACCTTC. This translates into CASSPKSFYGYTF.

This chain connects TRBV30 to TRBJ2-2, with 11 bases aligning to TRBD2. The CDR3 extends over 14 amino acids. Trimming at V came to 6 bases and at J to 7 bases, leaving 7 bases not matched to a gene. Germline CDR1 GTSNPN, CDR2 SVGIG (reference sequence). CDR3 protein: CACYLTSGVGELFF. DNA for the CDR3: TGTGCCTGCTACCTGACTAGCGGGGTCGGGGAGCTGTTTTTT. The variable domain in full, completed from reference TRBV30 and TRBJ2-2, reads SQTIHQWPATLVQPVGSPLSLECTVEGTSNPNLYWYRQAAGRGLQLLFYSVGIGQISSEVPQNLSASRPQDRQFILSSKKLLLSDSGFYLCACYLTSGVGELFFGEGSRLTVL.

This chain connects TRBV19 to TRBJ1-1; 12 bases match TRBD1. V was clipped by 4 bases and J by 1 base; unmatched bases: 4. CDR3 length: 16 residues. Germline lookup yields CDR1 LNHDA and CDR2 SQIVND (reference sequence). The CDR3 loop reads CASSTGTGGANTEAFF. CDR3 nucleotide sequence: TGTGCCAGTAGTACAGGGACAGGGGGCGCGAACACTGAAGCTTTCTTT.

This clone has only a few counts. The CDR3 loop is CASSLNYRDYEQYF. CDR3 coding DNA: TGTGCCAGCAGTTTAAATTACAGGGACTACGAGCAGTACTTC. The V call is TRBV27, the J call TRBJ2-7; D possibly corresponds to TRBD1 (6 bases). CDR1 is MNHEY, CDR2 SMNVEV, per germline (reference sequence). Trimming took 2 bases from V and 3 from J, leaving 11 bases between them. The CDR3 loop spans 14 amino acids.

V usage is TRBV4-1 and J usage is TRBJ2-1; 9 nucleotides agree with TRBD2. Germline CDR1 reads MGHRA; CDR2 reads YSYEKL. V trimming: 5 bases; J trimming: 4 bases; junction bases outside the gene matches: 15. The CDR3 totals 18 residues. The CDR3 DNA reads as TGCGCCAGCAGCTCGCGGATCGGTAGCGGGGGACATTACAATGAGCAGTTCTTC. This sequence encodes CASSSRIGSGGHYNEQFF.

The J gene is TRBJ1-2, the V gene TRBV5-5; 9 bases are a match to TRBD1. Germline-derived CDR1 and CDR2 are SGHKS and YYEKEE (reference sequence). This CDR3 has 15 residues. V shed 2 bases and J 7 bases; nucleotides not matched to a gene: 9. The CDR3: CASSLGRDRASGYTF. CDR3 DNA: TGTGCCAGCAGCTTAGGTCGGGACAGGGCCTCTGGCTACACCTTC.

The chain joins TRBV11-2 to TRBJ1-1; D perhaps matches TRBD1 (6 bases). V was cut by 4 bases and J by 0 bases, with 21 bases left in between. The CDR3 covers 18 residues. Germline loops: CDR1 SGHAT, CDR2 FQNNGV. The CDR3 sequence: CASSYRITGTRMNTEAFF. DNA for the CDR3: TGTGCCAGCAGCTACCGAATCACCGGGACACGAATGAACACTGAAGCTTTCTTT.